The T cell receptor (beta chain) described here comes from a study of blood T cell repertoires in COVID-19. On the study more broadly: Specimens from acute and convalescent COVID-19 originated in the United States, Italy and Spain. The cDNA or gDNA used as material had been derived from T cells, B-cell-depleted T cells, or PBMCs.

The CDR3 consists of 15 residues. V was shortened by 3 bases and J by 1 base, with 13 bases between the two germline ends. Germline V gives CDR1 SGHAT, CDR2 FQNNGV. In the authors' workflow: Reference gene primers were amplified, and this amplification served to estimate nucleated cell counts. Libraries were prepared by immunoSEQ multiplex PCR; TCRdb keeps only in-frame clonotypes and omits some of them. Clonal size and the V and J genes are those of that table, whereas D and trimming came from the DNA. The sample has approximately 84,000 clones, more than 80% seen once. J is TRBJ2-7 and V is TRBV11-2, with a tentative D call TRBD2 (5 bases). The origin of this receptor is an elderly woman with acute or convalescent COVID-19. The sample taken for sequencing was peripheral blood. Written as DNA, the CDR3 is TGTGCCAGCAGCTTGAGGGAGACTGGTTCCTACGAGCAGTACTTC. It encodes CASSLRETGSYEQYF.